This entry describes one T cell receptor (beta chain). Authors' processing steps: Amplification with reference gene primers provided the estimates of nucleated cell counts. Generated by immunoSEQ multiplex PCR, the TCRdb table keeps only in-frame clones and is missing some. That table is the source of V, J and clone size, and D and trimming were worked out from the DNA. Of roughly 120,000 clones listed, 90% are singletons. The CDR3 loop spans 20 amino acids. V lost 5 bases to trimming and J lost 1 base; unmatched junction nucleotides: 17. Germline-derived CDR1 and CDR2 are SGHRS and YFSETQ. The data derive from a study of blood T cell repertoires in COVID-19. Study context: COVID-19 samples from acute and convalescent phases originated in the United States, Italy and Spain. PBMCs, B-cell-depleted T cells, or T cells were the source of the cDNA or gDNA that made up the material.

Sequencing input: peripheral blood. This TCR came from a man aged 50 or older with active COVID-19. The chain recombines TRBV5-1 with TRBJ2-1; 11 nucleotides match TRBD2. DNA of the CDR3: TGCGCCAGCAGGTCAGCCGGGACTAGCGGAAAAGGAGGGTCCTACAATGAGCAGTTCTTC. The encoded protein is CASRSAGTSGKGGSYNEQFF.